One sample yielded the 9 T cell receptor beta chains listed below, sequenced in a study of blood T cells in healthy people across ages. The second PCR ran about 6 to 12 cycles with a sample-barcoded 5' primer and J-beta primers. TCRdb reanalysed the 5' RACE reads using MiXCR and keeps one entry per CDR3 protein. The repertoire has about a million distinct CDR3 sequences, just over 50% of them found once; the top ten carry 20% to 25%. Sequences were obtained from blood. The receptor set was obtained from a woman between 55 and 75 years old in good health.

V gene TRBV18 combines with J gene TRBJ1-5, with TRBD1 identical over 7 bases. Germline CDR1 and CDR2: KGHSH and LQKENI. After removal of 6 bases from V and 1 base from J, the junction contained 12 bases not matched to a gene. This CDR3 has 17 amino acids. In nucleotides, the CDR3 is TGTGCCAGCTCCTTGATACCGGGACAGAGAAGCAATCAGCCCCAGCATTTT. Translated, it gives CASSLIPGQRSNQPQHF.

The chain combines TRBV20-1 with TRBJ2-3; 9 bases map to TRBD1. V lost 6 bases, J lost 0 bases, and 7 bases stayed unmatched. CDR3 size: 15 residues. The germline V gene encodes CDR1 DFQATT and CDR2 SNEGSKA (reference sequence). The CDR3, as DNA: TGCAGTGCATCCGCCGGGACAGGGAGCACAGATACGCAGTATTTT. Translated: CSASAGTGSTDTQYF.

The chain carries TRBV13 and TRBJ2-5, with TRBD1 identical over 8 bases. The J call is uncertain, as TRBJ2-7 better fits the DNA end. This CDR3 is 14 amino acids long. From germline, CDR1 is PRHDT and CDR2 FYEKMQ (reference sequence). CDR3 loop: CASSTHRGAYEQYF. The CDR3 nucleotides are TGTGCCAGCAGCACACACAGGGGGGCATACGAGCAGTACTTC.

Notes on this clonotype: A much larger clone differs by one base, so this may be a read error. The chain uses TRBV10-3 and TRBJ2-5, with TRBD2 matching 7 bases. The CDR3 is made up of 15 amino acids. The germline gives CDR1 ENHRY, CDR2 SYGVKD. With V trimmed by 3 bases and J by 4 bases, 8 bases remained unmatched. Here the CDR3 DNA reads TGTGCCATCAGTGAACAAACGGGAGGTGGAGAGACCCAGTACTTC. Protein product: CAISEQTGGGETQYF.

The chain carries TRBV11-2 and TRBJ2-7; maybe TRBD1 (7 bases). Trimming cost V 6 bases and J 2 bases, with 17 bases left between them. The germline CDR1 and CDR2 sequences are SGHAT and FQNNGV. The CDR3 sequence is 15 residues long. The CDR3 region has the DNA TGTGCCAGCAGGTTGGGAGGAGGACAGGCCTACGAGCAGTACTTC. Translation gives CASRLGGGQAYEQYF.

This chain connects TRBV9 to TRBJ2-7; no firm D call. Germline CDR1 is SGDLS and CDR2 is YYNGEE. There are 14 residues in the CDR3. Trimming pared 0 bases from V and 0 bases from J, leaving 7 bases between. The CDR3 is CASSVAWSSYEQYF. The CDR3 nucleotides are TGTGCCAGCAGCGTAGCGTGGAGCTCCTACGAGCAGTACTTC.

The CDR3 region is CASRPETKNIQYF. CDR3 nucleotide sequence: TGTGCCAGCAGGCCGGAAACCAAAAACATTCAGTACTTC. The chain couples TRBV28 to TRBJ2-4, with D unresolved. CDR1 is MDHEN, CDR2 SYDVKM, per germline. There are 13 residues in the CDR3. The V gene lost 6 bases and the J gene lost 2 bases, with 8 bases spanning the gap.

The CDR3 loop is CASSPPPGLTYEQYF. The CDR3 region has the DNA TGTGCCAGCAGCCCCCCTCCGGGACTAACCTACGAGCAGTACTTC. The chain couples TRBV7-8 to TRBJ2-4, with TRBD2 matching 7 bases. With the DNA end fitting TRBJ2-7 better, the J assignment may be wrong. Germline CDR1 is SGHVS and CDR2 is FQNEAQ. The CDR3 is 15 amino acids.

The chain couples TRBV18 to TRBJ2-5; perhaps TRBD1 as D (5 bases). CDR3 size: 14 residues. In germline, CDR1 is KGHSH, CDR2 LQKENI. The V end lost 6 bases, the J end lost 5 bases, and 16 bases lay between the germline ends. The CDR3 DNA follows: TGTGCCAGCTCCCTCGGACCGCGACAGGAGACCCAGTACTTC. Its protein product is CASSLGPRQETQYF.